The 19 T cell receptor beta chains reported below all come from one sample, sequenced in a study of blood T cell repertoires in COVID-19. TCRdb's copy holds only in-frame clones and misses some; the assay was immunoSEQ multiplex PCR. The data show roughly 18,000 clones, about 80% seen once. The specimen sequenced was peripheral blood. The origin of the receptors is a man older than 75 with acute or convalescent COVID-19.

This chain links TRBV12-3 or TRBV12-4 with TRBJ1-1; 7 bases agree with TRBD1. The CDR3 runs to 11 residues. V was pared by 7 bases and J by 5 bases, with 1 base of the junction left unmatched. As DNA, the CDR3 is TGTGCCAGCACCAGGGGGACTGAAGCTTTCTTT. It specifies CASTRGTEAFF.

The chain employs TRBV7-3 and TRBJ2-7, with D unclear. The CDR3 sequence is 20 residues long. Trimming stripped 0 bases from V and 4 bases from J, with 28 bases between. CDR1 is SGHTA, CDR2 FQGTGA, per germline. The CDR3 loop reads CASSLTPRRRPSLTVYEQYF. As DNA, the CDR3 is TGTGCCAGCAGCTTAACCCCCCGGCGGCGTCCGTCCTTGACTGTTTACGAGCAGTACTTC. Based on the CDR3 plus reference TRBV7-3 and TRBJ2-7, the full variable domain is GAGVSQTPSNKVTEKGKYVELRCDPISGHTALYWYRQSLGQGPEFLIYFQGTGAADDSGLPNDRFFAVRPEGSVSTLKIQRTERGDSAVYLCASSLTPRRRPSLTVYEQYFGPGTRLTVT.

J is TRBJ1-6 and V is TRBV3-1 (or the pseudogene TRBV3-2); 9 nucleotides line up with TRBD1. The germline V gene encodes CDR1 LGHDT and CDR2 YNNKEL (reference sequence). The CDR3 consists of 13 residues. The V and J ends lost 8 bases and 8 bases, in that order; junction bases with no gene match: 4. The CDR3 reads CASSGTGYSPLHF. In nucleotides, the CDR3 is TGTGCCAGCTCTGGGACAGGGTATTCACCCCTCCACTTT.

This clone was seen a handful of times. The chain joins TRBV12-3 or TRBV12-4 to TRBJ1-4; D is unresolved. The CDR3 runs 11 residues. The V end lost 6 bases, the J end lost 7 bases, and 6 bases lay between the germline ends. The CDR3 nucleotides read TGTGCCAGCAGCGCCGGTGAAAAACTGTTTTTT. It is translated as CASSAGEKLFF.

The rearrangement links TRBV7-9 to TRBJ2-5; 8 bases align to TRBD1. V shed 5 bases and J 5 bases; nucleotides not matched to a gene: 10. Looked up from germline, CDR1 is SEHNR and CDR2 is FQNEAQ (reference sequence). The CDR3 covers 15 residues. The DNA for the CDR3 is TGTGCCAGCAGCCAAGAGGGCAGGGGGCCGGAGACCCAGTACTTC. It yields the protein CASSQEGRGPETQYF.

The rearrangement joins TRBV18 to TRBJ2-5; the D gene is possibly TRBD2 (6 bases). Germline values: CDR1 KGHSH, CDR2 LQKENI. Trimming took 4 bases from V and 5 from J, leaving 17 bases between them. The length of the CDR3 is 15 residues. The CDR3, as DNA: TGTGCCAGCTCACGGACCCTTAATGGGGGGGAGACCCAGTACTTC. The encoded protein is CASSRTLNGGETQYF.

The V gene is TRBV7-9, the J gene TRBJ2-1, with 8 bases fitting TRBD2. The V gene's germline CDR1 is SEHNR and CDR2 FQNEAQ (reference sequence). This CDR3 region has 15 residues. Unmatched junction bases numbered 6, after V lost 1 base and J lost 7 bases. This CDR3 is CASSLDGGALNEQFF. In DNA, the CDR3 is TGTGCCAGCAGCTTAGACGGGGGGGCTTTAAATGAGCAGTTCTTC.

V and J are TRBV4-3 and TRBJ1-2; D remains unclear. This CDR3 spans 13 amino acids. Germline assignment: CDR1 LGHNA and CDR2 YSLEER. V gave up 4 bases and J gave up 5 bases, with 11 bases separating them. The CDR3 DNA is TGCGCCAGCAGCCCTGGGCCTCTATATGGCTACACCTTC. Translated: CASSPGPLYGYTF.

This clone was detected a few times. The chain employs TRBV6-2 or TRBV6-3 and TRBJ2-1; TRBD2 matches at 7 bases. Germline CDR1 is MNHEY and CDR2 is SVGEGT. This CDR3 is built from 15 residues. V lost 5 bases and J lost 4; bases outside the gene matches: 8. CDR3 in DNA: TGTGCCAGCAGTAACCTAGCGGTTATATACAATGAGCAGTTCTTC. Its protein product is CASSNLAVIYNEQFF.

This clone was seen a handful of times. CDR3 in DNA: TGTGCCAGCAGCCAAGAACCAGGGGTCACCGGGGAGCTGTTTTTT. It yields the protein CASSQEPGVTGELFF. V gene TRBV3-1 (or the pseudogene TRBV3-2) combines with J gene TRBJ2-2; weak D call: TRBD1 (6 bases). The CDR3 has 15 amino acids. The V end lost 0 bases, the J end lost 4 bases, and 9 bases lay between the germline ends. The germline V gene has CDR1 LGHDT and CDR2 YNNKEL (reference sequence).

This chain joins TRBV6-5 and TRBJ2-5, with D possibly matching TRBD2 (7 bases). CDR3 size: 15 residues. V shed 7 bases and J shed 4 bases, with 19 bases lying between them. Germline V gene sequence: CDR1 MNHEY, CDR2 SVGAGI. In nucleotides, the CDR3 is TGTGCCAGCAAATCGGGGAGGGGGTCCAGAGAGACCCAGTACTTC. Its translation is CASKSGRGSRETQYF.

The chain recombines TRBV6-5 with TRBJ1-1; possibly TRBD1 for D (5 bases). The length of the CDR3 is 15 residues. Per germline, CDR1 MNHEY and CDR2 SVGAGI. The V gene lost 4 bases and the J gene lost 4 bases, with 16 bases spanning the gap. CDR3 region: CASSSQGAPGTEAFF. DNA for the CDR3: TGTGCCAGCAGTTCACAAGGGGCCCCCGGCACTGAAGCTTTCTTT.

This chain uses TRBV19 with TRBJ1-2; 8 bases align to TRBD1. The V segment lost 6 bases and the J segment 0 bases; nucleotides outside the gene matches: 9. Per the germline V gene, CDR1 is LNHDA and CDR2 is SQIVND (reference sequence). This CDR3 region has 16 residues. CDR3 nucleotides: TGTGCCAGTAGCGGGGACAGGCGGGGATCTAACTATGGCTACACCTTC. Translated: CASSGDRRGSNYGYTF.

The V call is TRBV12-3 or TRBV12-4, the J call TRBJ2-5; D is possibly TRBD1 (6 bases). The CDR3 has 13 residues. V was pared by 5 bases and J by 3 bases, with 10 bases between. CDR3 nucleotide sequence: TGTGCCAGCAGTCCTGACAGGAAAGAGACCCAGTACTTC. Translation: CASSPDRKETQYF.

The chain carries TRBV6-2 or TRBV6-3 and TRBJ1-2; D call uncertain. The CDR3 is 14 amino acids. Germline CDR1 MNHEY, CDR2 SVGEGT. V was trimmed by 2 bases and J by 4 bases, leaving 11 bases between them. Written as DNA, the CDR3 is TGTGCCAGCAGTTACCAGGACTACTCCTATGGCTACACCTTC. This translates into CASSYQDYSYGYTF.

The chain recombines TRBV5-1 with TRBJ1-6, with D uncertain. Deletions cut 3 bases from V and 7 bases from J, with 11 bases between. Germline CDR1 reads SGHRS; CDR2 reads YFSETQ. The CDR3 has 14 residues. The CDR3 loop reads CASSSDIRNSPLHF. In nucleotides, the CDR3 is TGCGCCAGCAGCTCCGACATTCGGAATTCACCCCTCCACTTT.

This chain joins TRBV6-1 and TRBJ2-4; the match to TRBD1 covers 7 bases. With 2 bases clipped from V and 9 bases from J, the junction kept 7 bases outside the gene matches. This CDR3 has 14 residues. Germline-derived CDR1 and CDR2 are MNHNS and SASEGT. For the CDR3, the DNA is TGTGCCAGCAGTGAAAGCGGCAGGGGGAGCATTCAGTACTTC. Translation gives CASSESGRGSIQYF.

The V gene is TRBV6-5, the J gene TRBJ2-7, with D perhaps TRBD1 (6 bases). The CDR3 loop spans 14 amino acids. Germline assignment: CDR1 MNHEY and CDR2 SVGAGI. V was clipped by 7 bases and J by 0 bases, with 13 bases between them. The CDR3 protein is CASTTDRRSYEQYF. The CDR3 DNA follows: TGTGCCAGCACTACCGACAGGCGCTCCTACGAGCAGTACTTC.

The gene calls are TRBV18 and TRBJ2-5; D perhaps matches TRBD2 (6 bases). Germline CDR1 and CDR2: KGHSH and LQKENI. The CDR3 extends over 14 amino acids. The V end lost 5 bases, the J end lost 7 bases, and 17 bases lay between the germline ends. The CDR3 protein is CASSAGTIFSTQYF. CDR3 DNA sequence: TGTGCCAGCTCAGCGGGAACGATATTCTCGACCCAGTACTTC. Based on the CDR3 plus reference TRBV18 and TRBJ2-5, the full variable domain is NAGVMQNPRHLVRRRGQEARLRCSPMKGHSHVYWYRQLPEEGLKFMVYLQKENIIDESGMPKERFSAEFPKEGPSILRIQQVVRGDSAAYFCASSAGTIFSTQYFGPGTRLLVL.